One and the same sample provided the 16 T cell receptor beta chains below, sequenced in a study of T cells after yellow fever vaccination. TCRdb reanalysed the 5' RACE reads using MiXCR and keeps one entry per CDR3 protein. The repertoire holds roughly 500,000 distinct CDR3 sequences, with under 25% as singletons. Material: PBMCs, obtained 15 days after the yellow fever booster vaccination. The source of these receptors is a man under 40 who received the YFV17D yellow fever vaccine.

This clonotype was detected only a few times. The chain combines TRBV28 with TRBJ2-7; possibly TRBD2 for D (5 bases). CDR1 is MDHEN, CDR2 SYDVKM, per germline. This CDR3 has 14 amino acids. V was cut by 2 bases and J by 3 bases, with 11 bases left in between. Written as DNA, the CDR3 is TGTGCCAGCAGTTTAAACGACTACCTCTACGAGCAGTACTTC. Amino acid sequence: CASSLNDYLYEQYF.

The rearrangement joins TRBV5-1 to TRBJ2-1; D not certain. CDR3 length: 16 residues. V lost 2 bases and J lost 2, with 14 bases in between. The germline V gene has CDR1 SGHRS and CDR2 YFSETQ. CDR3 in amino acids: CASSLIASPTYNEQFF. CDR3 in DNA: TGCGCCAGCAGCTTAATCGCTAGTCCCACCTACAATGAGCAGTTCTTC. Combining the CDR3 with reference TRBV5-1 and TRBJ2-1 gives the whole variable domain KAGVTQTPRYLIKTRGQQVTLSCSPISGHRSVSWYQQTPGQGLQFLFEYFSETQRNKGNFPGRFSGRQFSNSRSEMNVSTLELGDSALYLCASSLIASPTYNEQFFGPGTRLTVL.

The rearrangement links TRBV29-1 to TRBJ2-3; D unclear. CDR1 and CDR2 from the germline V gene are SQVTM and ANQGSEA. This CDR3 has 15 amino acids. V was trimmed by 4 bases and J by 0 bases, leaving 14 bases between them. The CDR3 region is CSVGSERTSTDTQYF. CDR3 in DNA: TGCAGCGTTGGTAGTGAACGTACTAGCACAGATACGCAGTATTTT.

This clonotype was seen a single time. The chain's CDR3 is CASSRDLTGELFF. The CDR3 DNA is TGTGCCAGCAGCCGGGATCTCACCGGGGAGCTGTTTTTT. The chain is built from TRBV5-5 and TRBJ2-2; maybe TRBD2 (5 bases). In germline, CDR1 is SGHKS, CDR2 YYEKEE (reference sequence). This CDR3 is built from 13 residues. V was pared by 4 bases and J by 4 bases, with 8 bases between.

This clonotype has more than one count but fewer than ten. The genes are TRBV5-5 and TRBJ2-7; TRBD2 agrees at 13 bases. In germline, CDR1 is SGHKS, CDR2 YYEKEE (reference sequence). V trimming: 4 bases; J trimming: 2 bases; junction bases outside the gene matches: 3. CDR3 length equals 15 residues. For the CDR3, the DNA is TGTGCCAGCAGCGGGGGACTAGCGGGGACCTACGAGCAGTACTTC. It yields the protein CASSGGLAGTYEQYF.

In this sample, this clonotype turned up many times. V usage is TRBV15 and J usage is TRBJ2-5; D possibly matches TRBD1 or TRBD2 (5 bases each). In germline, CDR1 is LNHNV, CDR2 YYDKDF (reference sequence). V shed 0 bases and J shed 4 bases, with 9 bases lying between them. The CDR3 length is 14 residues. CDR3: CATSREGTSETQYF. The CDR3 region has the DNA TGTGCCACCAGCAGAGAGGGGACCTCAGAGACCCAGTACTTC.

The chain couples TRBV29-1 to TRBJ1-1; tentative D call: TRBD1 (5 bases). V was cut by 5 bases and J by 4 bases, with 20 bases left in between. The germline V gene has CDR1 SQVTM and CDR2 ANQGSEA. The CDR3 has 15 amino acids. The CDR3 region is CSVSGWRGGFTEAFF. The CDR3 DNA reads TGCAGCGTTTCAGGGTGGCGGGGCGGTTTCACTGAAGCTTTCTTT.

There are a few counts of this clonotype. V and J are TRBV5-4 and TRBJ2-6, with D possibly being TRBD1 (6 bases). V gave up 4 bases and J gave up 2 bases, with 13 bases separating them. This CDR3 has 16 amino acids. Germline V gene sequence: CDR1 SGHNT, CDR2 YYREEE (reference sequence). CDR3 region: CASSTGTLTGANVLTF. CDR3 DNA sequence: TGTGCCAGCAGCACCGGGACACTTACTGGGGCCAACGTCCTGACTTTC.

This chain joins TRBV9 and TRBJ1-5; weak D call: TRBD1 (5 bases). V shed 3 bases and J shed 3 bases, with 13 bases lying between them. Germline V CDR1 and CDR2: SGDLS, YYNGEE. This CDR3 has 15 residues. This CDR3 reads CASSAGGGDNQPQHF. Written as DNA, the CDR3 is TGTGCCAGCAGCGCCGGAGGAGGGGACAATCAGCCCCAGCATTTT.

The chain recombines TRBV6-1 with TRBJ1-6; D is unresolved. The CDR3 loop spans 15 amino acids. V shed 4 bases and J shed 8 bases, with 15 bases lying between them. Germline CDR1 and CDR2: MNHNS and SASEGT. The CDR3 region is CASSGSMGFDSPLHF. The DNA of the CDR3 is TGTGCCAGCAGTGGCTCAATGGGTTTTGATTCACCCCTCCACTTT.

In this sample, this clonotype turned up a few times. V and J are TRBV10-3 and TRBJ2-5, with D possibly being TRBD1 (6 bases). CDR1 ENHRY and CDR2 SYGVKD come from the germline V gene. The CDR3 is 13 amino acids. V lost 4 bases to trimming and J lost 2 bases, with 8 bases between them. Written as DNA, the CDR3 is TGTGCCATCAGTGGACAGGCTCAAGAGACCCAGTACTTC. This translates into CAISGQAQETQYF.

The chain combines TRBV7-2 with TRBJ1-2, with D tentatively TRBD1 (5 bases). The length of the CDR3 is 17 residues. Trimming shortened V by 2 bases and J by 2 bases, and 18 bases separated the two germline ends. Germline V gene lookup returns CDR1 SGHTA and CDR2 FQGNSA. CDR3 DNA: TGTGCCAGCAGCTTAACTGGATACTCGACAGAAAACTATGGCTACACCTTC. Amino acid sequence: CASSLTGYSTENYGYTF.

This clonotype was counted between two and nine times. V and J are TRBV5-6 and TRBJ2-6; no reliable D call. This CDR3 region has 15 residues. V was shortened by 6 bases and J by 2 bases, with 12 bases between the two germline ends. The germline V gene has CDR1 SGHDT and CDR2 YYEEEE. The CDR3, as DNA: TGTGCCAGCACCGTTGGGATCGCTGGGGCCAACGTCCTGACTTTC. Its protein product is CASTVGIAGANVLTF.

The chain recombines TRBV7-2 with TRBJ2-5, with D possibly TRBD2 on 6 matching bases. The length of the CDR3 is 16 residues. Germline-derived CDR1 and CDR2 are SGHTA and FQGNSA. The V and J ends lost 3 bases and 4 bases respectively, with 18 bases between them. This CDR3 is CASSFGGKGVRETQYF. The CDR3 DNA sequence: TGTGCCAGCAGCTTTGGCGGGAAAGGAGTTCGAGAGACCCAGTACTTC.

There are a few counts of this clonotype. J is TRBJ2-7 and V is TRBV6-5; no clear D gene. Trimming cost V 6 bases and J 4 bases, with 7 bases left between them. This CDR3 spans 11 amino acids. Germline values: CDR1 MNHEY, CDR2 SVGAGI. CDR3 DNA: TGTGCCAGCAGGTTGGGGTACGAGCAGTACTTC. It yields the protein CASRLGYEQYF.

The chain combines TRBV12-3 or TRBV12-4 with TRBJ2-5, with D perhaps matching TRBD1 or TRBD2 (5 bases each). V was shortened by 4 bases and J by 5 bases, with 17 bases between the two germline ends. The CDR3 runs to 15 residues. CDR3 region: CASSWGGGHYETQYF. The CDR3 DNA is TGTGCCAGCAGTTGGGGTGGGGGTCATTATGAGACCCAGTACTTC.